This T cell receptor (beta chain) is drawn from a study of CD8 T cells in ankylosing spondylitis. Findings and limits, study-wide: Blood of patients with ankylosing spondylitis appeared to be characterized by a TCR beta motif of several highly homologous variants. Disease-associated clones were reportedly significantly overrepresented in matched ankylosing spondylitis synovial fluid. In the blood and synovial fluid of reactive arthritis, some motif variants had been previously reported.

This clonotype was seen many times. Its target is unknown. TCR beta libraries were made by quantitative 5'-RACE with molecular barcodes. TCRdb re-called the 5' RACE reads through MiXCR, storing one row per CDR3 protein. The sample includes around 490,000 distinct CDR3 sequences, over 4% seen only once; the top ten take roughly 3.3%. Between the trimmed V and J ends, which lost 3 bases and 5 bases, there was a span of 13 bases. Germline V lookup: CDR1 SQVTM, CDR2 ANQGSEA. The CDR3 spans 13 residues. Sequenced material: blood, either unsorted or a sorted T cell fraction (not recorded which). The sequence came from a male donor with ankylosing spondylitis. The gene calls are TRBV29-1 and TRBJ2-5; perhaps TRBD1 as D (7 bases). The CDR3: CSVDRRGAETQYF. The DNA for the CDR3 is TGCAGCGTTGATCGCAGGGGGGCCGAGACCCAGTACTTC.